Listed below are T cell receptor beta chains from one sample, sequenced in a study of T cell responses to AZD1222 COVID-19 vaccine. Assay: immunoSEQ multiplex PCR; the TCRdb copy retains only in-frame clones and omits some. The table includes around 69,000 clones, 84% detected once. Source: peripheral blood, taken on day 0 of AZD1222 vaccination. The receptors originated from an adult in good health. The CDR3 runs from the conserved cysteine through the conserved F or W. D genes are given only for firm matches.

D gene: -; V gene: TRBV5-5; J gene: TRBJ2-6; CDR3 protein: CASSSGSSGANVLTF
D gene: TRBD2; V gene: TRBV5-1; J gene: TRBJ2-3; CDR3 protein: CASSFSGGVDTQYF
D gene: -; V gene: TRBV6-5; J gene: TRBJ1-5; CDR3 protein: CASSRQFYSNQPQHF
D gene: -; V gene: TRBV5-6; J gene: TRBJ2-7; CDR3 protein: CASSSPGAAYEQYF
D gene: TRBD1; V gene: TRBV15; J gene: TRBJ2-7; CDR3 protein: CATSGDSYEQYF
D gene: -; V gene: TRBV4-1; J gene: TRBJ2-5; CDR3 protein: CASSQGLREETQYF
D gene: -; V gene: TRBV24-1; J gene: TRBJ2-1; CDR3 protein: CATRRPYQKSGARYNEQFF
D gene: -; V gene: TRBV4-3; J gene: TRBJ1-1; CDR3 protein: CASSRITGGTEAFF
D gene: TRBD1; V gene: TRBV5-1; J gene: TRBJ1-3; CDR3 protein: CASRSGQGVNTIYF
D gene: -; V gene: TRBV19; J gene: TRBJ1-2; CDR3 protein: CASSQNNYGYTF
D gene: -; V gene: TRBV7-6; J gene: TRBJ1-5; CDR3 protein: CASSLGQGPGPQHF
D gene: -; V gene: TRBV5-1; J gene: TRBJ1-3; CDR3 protein: CASSSQGTGNTIYF
D gene: -; V gene: TRBV10-3; J gene: TRBJ1-4; CDR3 protein: CAISDPPRELFF
D gene: -; V gene: TRBV6-5; J gene: TRBJ1-5; CDR3 protein: CASTRVRGDNQPQHF
D gene: -; V gene: TRBV7-2; J gene: TRBJ2-5; CDR3 protein: CASSRLGGETQYF
D gene: -; V gene: TRBV4-3; J gene: TRBJ1-6; CDR3 protein: CASSPSLRGVNSPLHF
D gene: -; V gene: TRBV19; J gene: TRBJ2-5; CDR3 protein: CASSISPQGQETQYF
D gene: -; V gene: TRBV7-2; J gene: TRBJ1-1; CDR3 protein: CASSSPGEAFF
D gene: -; V gene: TRBV28; J gene: TRBJ2-7; CDR3 protein: CASTPQRGAYEQYF
D gene: -; V gene: TRBV9; J gene: TRBJ2-7; CDR3 protein: CASSTGPNGGQYF
D gene: -; V gene: TRBV6-1; J gene: TRBJ2-1; CDR3 protein: CASSEGGRGGNEQFF
D gene: -; V gene: TRBV7-6; J gene: TRBJ1-5; CDR3 protein: CASSLAGGPNQPQHF
D gene: TRBD1; V gene: TRBV9; J gene: TRBJ2-7; CDR3 protein: CASSVVGQGEQYF
D gene: -; V gene: TRBV19; J gene: TRBJ2-6; CDR3 protein: CASIGVVSGANVLTF
D gene: -; V gene: TRBV12-3/TRBV12-4; J gene: TRBJ2-7; CDR3 protein: CASSQGLVGEQYF
D gene: -; V gene: TRBV18; J gene: TRBJ1-1; CDR3 protein: CASSRTDTNTEAFF
D gene: TRBD1; V gene: TRBV7-2; J gene: TRBJ1-1; CDR3 protein: CASSLGAGGNTEAFF
D gene: -; V gene: TRBV28; J gene: TRBJ1-2; CDR3 protein: CASTYGGVGGYTF
D gene: -; V gene: TRBV19; J gene: TRBJ2-7; CDR3 protein: CASTQGTASSYEQYF
D gene: -; V gene: TRBV7-9; J gene: TRBJ1-4; CDR3 protein: CASSTGAARNEKLFF
D gene: -; V gene: TRBV30; J gene: TRBJ2-3; CDR3 protein: CAWSRRAPDTQYF
D gene: TRBD2; V gene: TRBV9; J gene: TRBJ2-3; CDR3 protein: CASSETSGVTDTQYF
D gene: -; V gene: TRBV11-2; J gene: TRBJ2-1; CDR3 protein: CASTAGTQIYNEQFF
D gene: -; V gene: TRBV29-1; J gene: TRBJ1-1; CDR3 protein: CSVGAGWSMNTEAFF
D gene: TRBD1; V gene: TRBV4-1; J gene: TRBJ2-1; CDR3 protein: CASSRERDRGPPEQFF
D gene: -; V gene: TRBV6-5; J gene: TRBJ1-4; CDR3 protein: CASSYNGGATNEKLFF
D gene: TRBD1; V gene: TRBV4-1; J gene: TRBJ1-4; CDR3 protein: CASSPRTGTDEKLFF
D gene: -; V gene: TRBV7-8; J gene: TRBJ2-7; CDR3 protein: CASSYSWGGYEQYF
D gene: -; V gene: TRBV16; J gene: TRBJ2-7; CDR3 protein: CASSPSGAASEQYF
D gene: TRBD1; V gene: TRBV18; J gene: TRBJ2-2; CDR3 protein: CASSPLYFTGDTGELFF
D gene: -; V gene: TRBV19; J gene: TRBJ2-7; CDR3 protein: CASSISAKGGMYEQYF